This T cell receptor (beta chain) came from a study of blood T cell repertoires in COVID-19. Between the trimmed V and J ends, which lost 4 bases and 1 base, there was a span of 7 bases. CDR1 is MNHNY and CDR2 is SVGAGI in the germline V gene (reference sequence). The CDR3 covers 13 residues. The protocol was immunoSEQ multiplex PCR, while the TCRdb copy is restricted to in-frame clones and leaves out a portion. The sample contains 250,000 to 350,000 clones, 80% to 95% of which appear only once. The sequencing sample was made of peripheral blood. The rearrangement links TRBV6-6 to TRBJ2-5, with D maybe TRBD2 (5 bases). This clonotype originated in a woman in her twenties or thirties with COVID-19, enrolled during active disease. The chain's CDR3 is CASSLDFQETQYF. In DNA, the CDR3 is TGTGCCAGCAGTTTGGACTTCCAAGAGACCCAGTACTTC.